Listed below are T cell receptor beta chains from one sample, sequenced in a study of blood T cells in healthy people across ages. TCRdb called the 5' RACE reads again in MiXCR, with one record for every CDR3 protein. The repertoire consists of 850,000 to 1,000,000 distinct CDR3 sequences, with roughly half occurring once and the leading ten covering 20% to 25%. The specimen was blood. The receptors originated from an older woman in good health. Both conserved end residues are part of each CDR3. A D gene is named only where the DNA matches it firmly. Only some rows state a clone size, as once, few, many or a class for expanded clones.

TRBJ2-7 | - | - | TRBV27 | CASSLRPGASYEQYF | TGTGCCAGCAGTTTACGGCCAGGGGCCTCCTACGAGCAGTACTTC
TRBJ1-6 | - | - | TRBV20-1 | CSAKHDPVDSPLHF | TGCAGTGCTAAGCATGACCCAGTAGATTCACCCCTCCACTTT
TRBJ2-3 | few | TRBD1 | TRBV15 | CATSRVGQGVPDTQYF | TGTGCCACCAGCAGAGTAGGACAGGGTGTCCCAGATACGCAGTATTTT
TRBJ2-7 | few | TRBD2 | TRBV29-1 | CSVELAGGPHEQYF | TGCAGCGTTGAATTAGCGGGAGGGCCCCACGAGCAGTACTTC
TRBJ2-1 | - | TRBD2 | TRBV25-1 | CTRSGLSIANEQFF | TGTACCAGGTCGGGACTATCAATAGCCAATGAGCAGTTCTTC
TRBJ2-3 | - | - | TRBV20-1 | CSARVFSPSTDTQYF | TGCAGTGCTAGAGTCTTCTCGCCTAGCACAGATACGCAGTATTTT
TRBJ2-5 | - | TRBD2 | TRBV20-1 | CSGAGVGETQYF | TGCAGTGGGGCGGGAGTGGGAGAGACCCAGTACTTC
TRBJ2-3 | - | TRBD2 | TRBV2 | CASNRGGTDTQYF | TGTGCCAGCAATCGGGGGGGCACAGATACGCAGTATTTT
TRBJ1-4 | - | TRBD1 | TRBV27 | CASSPTVRGFNEKLFF | TGTGCCAGCAGTCCGACCGTCAGGGGGTTTAATGAAAAACTGTTTTTT
TRBJ2-6 | - | - | TRBV4-1 | CASSQDAFSSGANVLTF | TGCGCCAGCAGCCAAGATGCGTTCAGCTCTGGGGCCAACGTCCTGACTTTC
TRBJ2-6 | - | - | TRBV9 | CASSVGLDPGANVLTF | TGTGCCAGCAGCGTCGGCTTGGATCCTGGGGCCAACGTCCTGACTTTC
TRBJ2-5 | few | - | TRBV7-3 | CANKLWRGETQYF | TGTGCCAACAAACTCTGGCGTGGGGAGACCCAGTACTTC
TRBJ2-6 | few | - | TRBV14 | CASSQEGVSAGANVLTF | TGTGCCAGCAGCCAAGAGGGCGTTAGCGCTGGGGCCAACGTCCTGACTTTC
TRBJ2-1 | - | - | TRBV27 | CASSQPTRGGEQFF | TGTGCCAGCAGTCAACCAACTAGGGGAGGTGAGCAGTTCTTC
TRBJ2-5 | few | - | TRBV3-1 | CASSQEGRTQYF | TGTGCCAGCAGCCAGGAGGGCCGGACCCAGTACTTC
TRBJ2-1 | - | TRBD2 | TRBV11-2 | CASSPRRLAGVKYNEQFF | TGTGCCAGCAGCCCGCGCCGACTAGCGGGAGTGAAGTACAATGAGCAGTTCTTC
TRBJ1-2 | few | - | TRBV18 | CASSRERGGSGGYTF | TGTGCCAGCTCCCGAGAGCGTGGGGGTTCCGGCGGCTACACCTTC
TRBJ2-2 | - | - | TRBV27 | CASSLYDPPKTGELFF | TGTGCCAGCAGTCTCTACGACCCACCGAAGACCGGGGAGCTGTTTTTT
TRBJ2-1 | - | - | TRBV29-1 | CSVEGVVGGRGVNEQFF | TGCAGCGTTGAAGGGGTGGTCGGCGGCAGGGGAGTAAATGAGCAGTTCTTC
TRBJ1-1 | - | - | TRBV6-6 | CASSYEQNTEAFF | TGTGCCAGCAGTTACGAGCAGAACACTGAAGCTTTCTTT
TRBJ2-4 | - | - | TRBV20-1 | CSARGTDVLEQYF | TGCAGTGCTAGAGGGACAGACGTACTGGAGCAGTACTTC
TRBJ2-3 | - | - | TRBV28 | CASSWGREPDTQYF | TGTGCCAGCAGCTGGGGGCGGGAGCCCGATACGCAGTATTTT
TRBJ2-4 | few | - | TRBV20-1 | CSASVGGGKNIQYF | TGCAGTGCTAGTGTGGGAGGTGGGAAAAACATTCAGTACTTC
TRBJ1-1 | - | - | TRBV5-1 | CASSLAESYKAEAFF | TGCGCCAGCAGCTTGGCCGAGAGTTACAAGGCTGAAGCTTTCTTT
TRBJ2-7 | - | - | TRBV5-1 | CASSLIRGGDYEQYF | TGCGCCAGCAGCCTAATCCGGGGCGGTGACTACGAGCAGTACTTC
TRBJ2-4 | - | - | TRBV18 | CASSTGTQEQYF | TGTGCCAGCTCGACCGGGACGCAAGAGCAGTACTTC
TRBJ2-1 | - | TRBD2 | TRBV29-1 | CSIHLTSGSYNEQFF | TGCAGCATCCATTTGACTAGCGGATCCTACAATGAGCAGTTCTTC
TRBJ2-3 | - | TRBD2 | TRBV28 | CASIRRGLAGGPDTDTQYF | TGTGCCAGCATCAGGAGGGGACTAGCGGGAGGGCCCGACACAGATACGCAGTATTTT
TRBJ2-5 | few | - | TRBV7-3 | CASSLMPGNRETQYF | TGTGCCAGCAGCTTAATGCCGGGAAATAGAGAGACCCAGTACTTC
TRBJ2-3 | few | - | TRBV12-3/TRBV12-4 | CASSNIPASRDTQYF | TGTGCCAGCAGTAATATTCCGGCTAGCCGAGATACGCAGTATTTT
TRBJ2-4 | - | TRBD1 | TRBV18 | CASSRDSGERKNIQYF | TGTGCCAGCTCCCGGGACAGTGGTGAAAGAAAAAACATTCAGTACTTC
TRBJ1-4 | - | - | TRBV27 | CASKRGRNYEKLFF | TGTGCCAGCAAACGGGGGCGCAATTATGAAAAACTGTTTTTT
TRBJ1-5 | - | TRBD1 | TRBV7-9 | CASSSTGTELHF | TGTGCCAGCAGCTCAACCGGGACAGAACTGCATTTT
TRBJ1-2 | - | - | TRBV30 | CAWRGGTGGYTF | TGTGCCTGGAGGGGGGGAACGGGAGGCTACACCTTC
TRBJ1-4 | - | TRBD1 | TRBV4-1 | CASSQLLGQALFF | TGCGCCAGCAGCCAACTGTTAGGACAGGCCCTGTTTTTT
TRBJ2-3 | few | - | TRBV7-2 | CASSLQTQTDTQYF | TGTGCCAGCAGCCTACAGACTCAAACAGATACGCAGTATTTT
TRBJ2-5 | - | TRBD1 | TRBV6-2/TRBV6-3 | CASSSRTGLGETQYF | TGTGCCAGCAGCTCCAGGACAGGGCTAGGGGAGACCCAGTACTTC
TRBJ1-4 | - | - | TRBV4-1 | CASSQDAGKLFF | TGCGCCAGCAGCCAAGATGCGGGCAAACTGTTTTTT
TRBJ2-6 | few | TRBD1 | TRBV2 | CASTGQGPTSGANVLTF | TGTGCCAGCACTGGACAGGGGCCCACCTCTGGGGCCAACGTCCTGACTTTC
TRBJ2-2 | - | - | TRBV7-9 | CASRRPDGTGELFF | TGTGCCAGCAGGAGGCCGGACGGGACCGGGGAGCTGTTTTTT
TRBJ2-1 | - | TRBD2 | TRBV3-1 | CASSHWSGISYNEQFF | TGTGCCAGCAGCCATTGGAGCGGGATCTCCTACAATGAGCAGTTCTTC
TRBJ2-1 | many | - | TRBV29-1 | CSVEMRVDEQFF | TGCAGCGTTGAAATGAGGGTTGACGAGCAGTTCTTC
TRBJ2-1 | few | TRBD2 | TRBV4-1 | CASRFGSGSSGNEQFF | TGCGCCAGCAGGTTCGGTAGCGGGAGTTCAGGCAATGAGCAGTTCTTC
TRBJ1-2 | - | - | TRBV6-1 | CASTEQGEFSYGYTF | TGTGCCAGCACGGAACAGGGCGAGTTTTCATATGGCTACACCTTC
TRBJ1-5 | - | TRBD1 | TRBV27 | CASSPPHRGGSNQPQHF | TGTGCCAGCAGTCCACCTCACAGGGGGGGGAGCAATCAGCCCCAGCATTTT
TRBJ2-7 | - | - | TRBV13 | CASSLGPLPTYEQYF | TGTGCCAGCAGCTTAGGCCCCCTCCCCACTTACGAGCAGTACTTC
TRBJ2-7 | - | - | TRBV29-1 | CSVGKADGEQYF | TGCAGCGTTGGTAAGGCAGACGGCGAGCAGTACTTC
TRBJ2-5 | few | TRBD2 | TRBV4-2 | CASSPGTSGRVRYQETQYF | TGTGCCAGCAGCCCAGGGACTAGCGGGAGGGTCCGGTACCAAGAGACCCAGTACTTC
TRBJ2-5 | - | TRBD2 | TRBV27 | CASSPTVAGVRVEETQYF | TGTGCCAGCAGTCCTACGGTAGCGGGAGTCCGCGTTGAAGAGACCCAGTACTTC
TRBJ2-3 | few | - | TRBV20-1 | CSARDPSGDTQYF | TGCAGTGCTAGAGACCCCAGCGGGGATACGCAGTATTTT
TRBJ2-5 | - | - | TRBV7-8 | CASSKPGTQYF | TGTGCCAGCAGCAAACCGGGGACCCAGTACTTC
TRBJ2-3 | - | - | TRBV5-6 | CASSFRGFWEDTQYF | TGTGCCAGCAGCTTCCGGGGATTTTGGGAAGATACGCAGTATTTT
TRBJ2-7 | - | TRBD2 | TRBV27 | CASSYSGRAGSYEQYF | TGTGCCAGCAGTTATAGCGGGAGGGCCGGTTCGTACGAGCAGTACTTC
TRBJ2-2 | - | - | TRBV10-3 | CAISRDSSTGELFF | TGTGCCATCAGTCGGGACTCCTCCACCGGGGAGCTGTTTTTT
TRBJ2-5 | - | - | TRBV13 | CASTLWGRGETQYF | TGTGCCAGCACACTGTGGGGGCGCGGGGAGACCCAGTACTTC
TRBJ2-7 | few | - | TRBV5-1 | CASSVGGGATNEQYF | TGCGCCAGCAGCGTTGGAGGGGGCGCAACCAATGAGCAGTACTTC
TRBJ2-7 | few | - | TRBV2 | CASSAGNTINEQYF | TGTGCCAGCAGCGCCGGGAATACCATCAACGAGCAGTACTTC
TRBJ2-7 | - | TRBD2 | TRBV28 | CASSLFRAGTYEQYF | TGTGCCAGCAGTTTATTCCGAGCGGGAACCTACGAGCAGTACTTC
TRBJ2-3 | many | TRBD2 | TRBV28 | CASSPGGGNTQYF | TGTGCCAGCAGCCCCGGGGGGGGGAATACGCAGTATTTT